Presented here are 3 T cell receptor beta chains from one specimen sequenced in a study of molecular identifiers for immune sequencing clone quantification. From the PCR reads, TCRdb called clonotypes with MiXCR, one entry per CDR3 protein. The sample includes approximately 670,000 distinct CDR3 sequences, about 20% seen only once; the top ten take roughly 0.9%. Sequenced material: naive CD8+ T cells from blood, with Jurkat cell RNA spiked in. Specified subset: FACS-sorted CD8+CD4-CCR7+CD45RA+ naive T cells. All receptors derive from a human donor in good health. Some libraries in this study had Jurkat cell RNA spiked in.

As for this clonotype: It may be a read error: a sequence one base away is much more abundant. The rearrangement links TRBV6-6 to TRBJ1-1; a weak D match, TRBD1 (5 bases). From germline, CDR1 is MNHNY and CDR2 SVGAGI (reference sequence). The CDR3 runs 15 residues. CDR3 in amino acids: CASIYKLGLNTEASF. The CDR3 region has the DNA TGTGCCAGCATCTACAAGTTGGGGCTGAACACTGAAGCTTCCTTT.

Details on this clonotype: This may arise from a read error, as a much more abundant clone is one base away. CDR3 bases: TGTGCCAGCAGTTCCGTAGGGGTTTCTGGGGCCAACGTCCCGACTTTC. Its translation is CASSSVGVSGANVPTF. This chain joins TRBV27 and TRBJ2-6, with a tentative D call TRBD1 (5 bases). Germline CDR1 is MNHEY and CDR2 is SMNVEV (reference sequence). The CDR3 loop spans 16 amino acids.

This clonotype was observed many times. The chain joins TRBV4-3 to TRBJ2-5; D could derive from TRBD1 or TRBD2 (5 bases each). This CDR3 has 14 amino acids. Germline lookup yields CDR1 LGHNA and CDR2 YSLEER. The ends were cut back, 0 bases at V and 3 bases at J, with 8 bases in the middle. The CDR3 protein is CASSQDWGKETQYF. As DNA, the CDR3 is TGCGCCAGCAGCCAAGATTGGGGGAAAGAGACCCAGTACTTC.